This TCR beta chain was obtained from a study of blood T cell repertoires in COVID-19. Germline CDR1 SGHNT, CDR2 YYREEE (reference sequence). The ends were cut back, 3 bases at V and 3 bases at J, with 9 bases in the middle. This CDR3 is built from 14 residues. Per the authors' pipeline: The authors estimated nucleated cell counts from reference gene primer amplification. The method was immunoSEQ multiplex PCR; TCRdb's version includes in-frame clones alone and lacks a portion of them. D and trimming were read from the DNA, whereas the V and J calls and clone size are those reported in that table. The table has roughly 99,000 clones, 79% seen once.

Sequencing was performed on peripheral blood. The chain links TRBV5-4 to TRBJ2-2; no reliable D call. This TCR came from a woman at least 80 years old with active or convalescent COVID-19. This CDR3 reads CASSSEQYTGELFF. In DNA, the CDR3 is TGTGCCAGCAGCTCGGAACAGTACACCGGGGAGCTGTTTTTT.